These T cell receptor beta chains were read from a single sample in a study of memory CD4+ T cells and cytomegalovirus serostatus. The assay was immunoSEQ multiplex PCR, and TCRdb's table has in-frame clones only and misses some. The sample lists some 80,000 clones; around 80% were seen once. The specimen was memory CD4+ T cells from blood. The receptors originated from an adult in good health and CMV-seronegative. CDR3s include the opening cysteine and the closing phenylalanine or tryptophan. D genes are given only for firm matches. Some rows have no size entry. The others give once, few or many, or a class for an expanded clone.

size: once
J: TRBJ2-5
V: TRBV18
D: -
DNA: TGTGCCAGCTCACCGATAAACGGACAGAGAACCCAGTACTTC
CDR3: CASSPINGQRTQYF

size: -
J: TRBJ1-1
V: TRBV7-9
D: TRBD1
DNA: TGTGCCAGCAGCTTGATTGGACAGGGAGGGACTGAAGCTTTCTTT
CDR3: CASSLIGQGGTEAFF

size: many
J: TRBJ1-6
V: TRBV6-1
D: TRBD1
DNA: TGTGCCAGCAGTGGATACAGGGGATCAGGTGGTAATTCACCCCTCCACTTT
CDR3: CASSGYRGSGGNSPLHF

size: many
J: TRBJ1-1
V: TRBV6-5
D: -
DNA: TGTGCCAGCAGTAAACGGGGCAGAGTTAAGTCTGAAGCTTTCTTT
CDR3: CASSKRGRVKSEAFF

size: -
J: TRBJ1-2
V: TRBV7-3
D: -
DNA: TGTGCCAGCAGCCCCATGGCTGGCCTCGGCTATGGCTACACCTTC
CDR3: CASSPMAGLGYGYTF

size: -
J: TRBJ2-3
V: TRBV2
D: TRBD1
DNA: TGTGCCAGCAGTGAAGAGGGGACAGGCAACACAGATACGCAGTATTTT
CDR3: CASSEEGTGNTDTQYF

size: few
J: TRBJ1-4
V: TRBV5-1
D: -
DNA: TGCGCCAGCAGCCGGGTCGGAGGGGAATCGGATGAAAAACTGTTTTTT
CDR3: CASSRVGGESDEKLFF

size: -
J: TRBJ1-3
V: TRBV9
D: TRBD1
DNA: TGTGCCAGCAGCTCACAGGGGGCTGGAAACACCATATATTTT
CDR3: CASSSQGAGNTIYF

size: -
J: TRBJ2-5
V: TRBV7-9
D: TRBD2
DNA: TGTGCCAGCAGCTTACCTCATCGACTAGCGGGGACTCAAGAGACCCAGTACTTC
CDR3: CASSLPHRLAGTQETQYF

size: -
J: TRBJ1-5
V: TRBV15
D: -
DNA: TGTGCCACCAGCAGGCCGACCGTTGGGACGGATAATCAGCCCCAGCATTTT
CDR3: CATSRPTVGTDNQPQHF

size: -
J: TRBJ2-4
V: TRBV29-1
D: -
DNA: TGCAGCGTTGGGGGTCTGGGGTTTACCAAAAACATTCAGTACTTC
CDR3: CSVGGLGFTKNIQYF

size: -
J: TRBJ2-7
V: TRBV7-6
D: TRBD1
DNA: TGTGCCAGCAGCCGGGACAGGGGTTACTCCTACGAGCAGTACTTC
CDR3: CASSRDRGYSYEQYF

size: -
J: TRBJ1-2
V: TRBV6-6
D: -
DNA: TGTGCCAGCACTCTCGATGGCGATCTATTAAGGGACTACACCTTC
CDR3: CASTLDGDLLRDYTF

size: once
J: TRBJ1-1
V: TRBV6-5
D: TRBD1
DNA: TGTGCCAGCAGTTTCCTCAACAGGGGCCGCGCCATTGAAGCTTTCTTT
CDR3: CASSFLNRGRAIEAFF

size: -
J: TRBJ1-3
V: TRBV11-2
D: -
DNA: TGTGCCAGCAGCTGGGGGGACAACCCTGGAAACACCATATATTTT
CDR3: CASSWGDNPGNTIYF

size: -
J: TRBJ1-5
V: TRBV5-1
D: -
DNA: TGCGCCAGCAGCTCGGGGGACCCGAGGAATCAGCCCCAGCATTTT
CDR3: CASSSGDPRNQPQHF

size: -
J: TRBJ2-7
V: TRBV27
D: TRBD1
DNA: TGTGCCAGCATTCGAGCCGGGACAGGGGTCTACGAGCAGTACTTC
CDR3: CASIRAGTGVYEQYF

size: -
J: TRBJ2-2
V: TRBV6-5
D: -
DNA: TGTGCCAGCAGTTACGGGGTTACCGGGGAGCTGTTTTTT
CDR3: CASSYGVTGELFF

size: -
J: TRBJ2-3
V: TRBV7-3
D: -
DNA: TGTGCCAGCAGCTTCCAGGGCTCCTTCACAGATACGCAGTATTTT
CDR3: CASSFQGSFTDTQYF

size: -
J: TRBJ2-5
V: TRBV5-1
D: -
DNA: TGCGCCAGCAGCTTGGGACACTCGGGACAAGAGACCCAGTACTTC
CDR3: CASSLGHSGQETQYF

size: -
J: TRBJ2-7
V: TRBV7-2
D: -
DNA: TGTGCCAGCAGCTCAGGGGTTCTCCCCTACGAGCAGTACTTC
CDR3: CASSSGVLPYEQYF

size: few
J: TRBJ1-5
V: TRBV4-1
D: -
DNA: TGCGCCAGCTCTACCGCGGAGACGGTGATTCAGCCCCAGCATTTT
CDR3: CASSTAETVIQPQHF

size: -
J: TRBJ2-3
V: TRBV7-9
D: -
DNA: TGTGCCAGCAGCTTTGCGGGGGCTGGCGATACGCAGTATTTT
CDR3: CASSFAGAGDTQYF

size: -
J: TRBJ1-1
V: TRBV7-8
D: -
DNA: TGTGCCAGCAGCTCCTCCGGCGGGGTATGGTACACTGAAGCTTTCTTT
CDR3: CASSSSGGVWYTEAFF

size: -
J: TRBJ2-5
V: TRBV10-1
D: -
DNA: TGCGCCAGCAGTGACAGGGCTGCGGAGACCCAGTACTTC
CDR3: CASSDRAAETQYF

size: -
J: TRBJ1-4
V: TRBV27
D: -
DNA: TGTGCCAGCACATACAGGGCGGGTGAAAAACTGTTTTTT
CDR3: CASTYRAGEKLFF

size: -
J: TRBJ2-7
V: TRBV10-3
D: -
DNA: TGTGCCATCAGTGAGGCGGCGGGCACCGGCTCCTACGAGCAGTACTTC
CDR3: CAISEAAGTGSYEQYF

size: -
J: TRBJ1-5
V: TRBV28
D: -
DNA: TGTGCCAGCAGTCCCCAAGAAGGGCGGCCTAATCAGCCCCAGCATTTT
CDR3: CASSPQEGRPNQPQHF

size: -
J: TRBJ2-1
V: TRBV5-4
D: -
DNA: TGTGCCAGAGGACACAGGCCTATTTACAATGAGCAGTTCTTC
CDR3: CARGHRPIYNEQFF

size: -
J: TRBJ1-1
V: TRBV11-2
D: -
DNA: TGTGCCAGCAGCTGGGGACAAGGAGGGACTGAAGCTTTCTTT
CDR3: CASSWGQGGTEAFF

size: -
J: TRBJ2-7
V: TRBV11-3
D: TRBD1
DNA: TGTGCCAGCAGCTCTCCGACAGGGGCGGTCTACTACGAGCAGTACTTC
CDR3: CASSSPTGAVYYEQYF

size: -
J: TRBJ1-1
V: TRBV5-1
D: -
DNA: TGCGCCAGCAGCCTACAGCCTTCGAGGGACACTGAAGCTTTCTTT
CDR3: CASSLQPSRDTEAFF

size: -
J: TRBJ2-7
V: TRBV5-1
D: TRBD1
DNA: TGCGCCAGCAGCGTTCCTAAGTTGGGACAGGCGTACGAGCAGTACTTC
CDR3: CASSVPKLGQAYEQYF

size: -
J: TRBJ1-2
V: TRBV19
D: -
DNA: TGTGCCAGTTCTTATGCCTATGGCTACACCTTC
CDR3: CASSYAYGYTF

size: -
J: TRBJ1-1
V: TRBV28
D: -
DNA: TGTGCCAGCAGCCTCGACCCAGAGGCCTTAATGAACACTGAAGCTTTCTTT
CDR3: CASSLDPEALMNTEAFF